One sample yielded the 20 T cell receptor beta chains listed below, sequenced in a study of T cells after somatic rescue of genetic block. This table comes from immunoSEQ multiplex PCR, and its TCRdb copy is limited to in-frame clones, with some not included. The table has 10,000 to 15,000 clones, around 70% seen once. What was sequenced was peripheral blood mononuclear cells (PBMCs). These receptors all come from a boy aged 10-17 years.

By proportion, this clone is medium-sized (0.01 to 0.1%). The CDR3 reads CASSWDRVTQYF. The CDR3 DNA sequence: TGTGCCAGCAGTTGGGACAGGGTCACGCAGTATTTT. The V call is TRBV6-5, the J call TRBJ2-3; 9 nucleotides align to TRBD1. The junction had 2 bases not matched to a gene; V was cut back by 4 bases and J by 9 bases. Germline lookup yields CDR1 MNHEY and CDR2 SVGAGI. The CDR3 runs to 12 residues.

V is TRBV28 and J is TRBJ2-3; 7 bases align to TRBD1. There are 18 residues in the CDR3. CDR1 is MDHEN, CDR2 SYDVKM, per germline. Trimming at V came to 5 bases and at J to 2 bases, leaving 16 bases not matched to a gene. The CDR3 loop reads CASSPTIYLGTVTDTQYF. The CDR3 DNA reads TGTGCCAGCAGTCCAACCATCTACTTAGGGACAGTCACAGATACGCAGTATTTT.

This CDR3 is CASSQDIGSSYNEQFF. In DNA form, the CDR3 reads TGTGCCAGCAGCCAAGATATCGGGAGCTCCTACAATGAGCAGTTCTTC. The chain is built from TRBV4-2 and TRBJ2-1, with D maybe TRBD2 (6 bases). Trimming took 0 bases from V and 0 from J, leaving 9 bases between them. Germline assignment: CDR1 LGHNA and CDR2 YNFKEQ. The CDR3 consists of 16 residues.

The chain employs TRBV11-2 and TRBJ2-7; D unresolved. The CDR3 spans 13 residues. Trimming cost V 0 bases and J 3 bases, with 6 bases left between them. From germline, CDR1 is SGHAT and CDR2 FQNNGV. DNA of the CDR3: TGTGCCAGCAGCTTAGAACCAGACTACGAGCAGTACTTC. Translation: CASSLEPDYEQYF. Full variable domain (outside the CDR3, taken from reference TRBV11-2 and TRBJ2-7): EAGVAQSPRYKIIEKRQSVAFWCNPISGHATLYWYQQILGQGPKLLIQFQNNGVVDDSQLPKDRFSAERLKGVDSTLKIQPAKLEDSAVYLCASSLEPDYEQYFGPGTRLTVT.

V usage is TRBV29-1 and J usage is TRBJ2-5; unclear D gene. CDR1 SQVTM and CDR2 ANQGSEA come from the germline V gene. V dropped 7 bases and J dropped 10 bases, with 16 bases sitting between them. The CDR3 consists of 11 residues. DNA of the CDR3: TGCAGCGCCATTGAGAGCAGAGGCCAGTACTTC. Protein product: CSAIESRGQYF.

The CDR3 coding sequence is TGTGCCAGTAGAGACTACCGGAGCGCAGATACGCAGTATTTT. Translated: CASRDYRSADTQYF. V usage is TRBV19 and J usage is TRBJ2-3, with D possibly TRBD2 on 5 matching bases. Germline CDR1 and CDR2: LNHDA and SQIVND (reference sequence). There are 14 residues in the CDR3. V lost 6 bases, J lost 4 bases, and 14 bases lay in between.

V is TRBV30 and J is TRBJ1-1, with 9 bases fitting TRBD1. CDR3 length equals 13 residues. CDR1 and CDR2 (germline): GTSNPN, SVGIG (reference sequence). The V gene end was trimmed by 4 bases and the J gene end by 1 base; junction bases not matched to a gene: 1. This chain's CDR3 is CAWMGQGNTEAFF. CDR3 nucleotides: TGTGCCTGGATGGGACAGGGGAACACTGAAGCTTTCTTT.

The chain uses TRBV6-5 and TRBJ1-6; D may be TRBD1 (6 bases). Germline V gives CDR1 MNHEY, CDR2 SVGAGI. V was shortened by 0 bases and J by 5 bases, with 11 bases between the two germline ends. The CDR3 covers 16 residues. CDR3: CASSYSAGAHNSPLHF. DNA of the CDR3: TGTGCCAGCAGTTACTCGGCAGGGGCGCATAATTCACCCCTCCACTTT.

This clone was seen only a few times. The CDR3 loop is CASRGTGDNQPQHF. The DNA of the CDR3 is TGCGCCAGCAGGGGGACAGGGGACAATCAGCCCCAGCATTTT. The chain links TRBV5-1 to TRBJ1-5; 10 positions agree with TRBD1. Germline V lookup: CDR1 SGHRS, CDR2 YFSETQ. After removal of 5 bases from V and 3 bases from J, the junction contained 2 bases not matched to a gene. This CDR3 contains 14 residues.

This clone was seen only once. The rearrangement joins TRBV9 to TRBJ2-3, with unresolved D. Per germline, CDR1 SGDLS and CDR2 YYNGEE. This CDR3 is built from 12 residues. V lost 0 bases, J lost 4 bases, and 3 bases lay in between. As DNA, the CDR3 is TGTGCCAGCAGCGTAGTACCAGATACGCAGTATTTT. It encodes CASSVVPDTQYF.

The chain couples TRBV28 to TRBJ1-3; no reliable D call. The CDR3 consists of 13 residues. CDR1 and CDR2 from the germline V gene are MDHEN and SYDVKM. V lost 3 bases and J lost 2, with 5 bases in between. CDR3 region: CASSLDAGNTIYF. Here the CDR3 DNA reads TGTGCCAGCAGTTTGGACGCTGGAAACACCATATATTTT.

The chain has TRBV15 and TRBJ2-6; 9 positions agree with TRBD2. This CDR3 comprises 18 residues. Per germline, CDR1 LNHNV and CDR2 YYDKDF (reference sequence). V was pared by 2 bases and J by 0 bases, with 5 bases of the junction left unmatched. This CDR3 reads CATSRWTSAFSGANVLTF. CDR3 in DNA: TGTGCCACCAGCAGATGGACTAGCGCTTTCTCTGGGGCCAACGTCCTGACTTTC.

This chain connects TRBV18 to TRBJ2-7, with TRBD2 as a possible D gene (6 bases). CDR3 size: 15 residues. CDR1 is KGHSH, CDR2 LQKENI, per germline. The V end was cut by 0 bases, the J end by 0 bases, with 9 bases between. The CDR3 reads CASSPPKTSSYEQYF. CDR3 DNA: TGTGCCAGCTCACCACCGAAGACTAGCTCCTACGAGCAGTACTTC.

In its sample, this clone was seen once. The rearrangement uses TRBV28 and TRBJ2-7, with a possible D match to TRBD1 (6 bases). The CDR3 extends over 16 amino acids. CDR1 MDHEN and CDR2 SYDVKM come from the germline V gene. V was shortened by 0 bases and J by 2 bases, with 14 bases between the two germline ends. CDR3 sequence: CASSLWTGGWAYEQYF. As DNA, the CDR3 is TGTGCCAGCAGTTTATGGACAGGCGGTTGGGCCTACGAGCAGTACTTC.

The J gene is TRBJ2-7, the V gene TRBV5-6, with 11 bases matching TRBD1. This CDR3 has 14 amino acids. V lost 7 bases to trimming and J lost 3 bases; unmatched junction nucleotides: 6. Germline lookup yields CDR1 SGHDT and CDR2 YYEEEE. The CDR3 loop reads CASGQGALNYEQYF. In DNA, the CDR3 is TGTGCCAGCGGACAGGGGGCGTTAAACTACGAGCAGTACTTC.

V usage is TRBV10-3 and J usage is TRBJ1-3; TRBD1 aligns across 8 bases. With 6 bases clipped from V and 1 base from J, the junction kept 2 bases outside the gene matches. CDR1 and CDR2 from the germline V gene are ENHRY and SYGVKD. The CDR3 is made up of 14 amino acids. This CDR3 is CAISRDRSGNTIYF. The DNA of the CDR3 is TGTGCCATCAGCAGGGACAGGTCTGGAAACACCATATATTTT.

This rearrangement joins TRBV27 to TRBJ1-5, with unresolved D. The CDR3 runs to 13 residues. Germline V CDR1 and CDR2: MNHEY, SMNVEV (reference sequence). The V end lost 5 bases, the J end lost 0 bases, and 5 bases lay between the germline ends. The CDR3 sequence: CASSVNSNQPQHF. CDR3 DNA sequence: TGTGCCAGCAGTGTAAATAGCAATCAGCCCCAGCATTTT.

V usage is TRBV5-1 and J usage is TRBJ2-7; D uncertain. The ends were cut back, 2 bases at V and 3 bases at J, with 6 bases in the middle. There are 12 residues in the CDR3. The germline gives CDR1 SGHRS, CDR2 YFSETQ. CDR3 residues: CASSFGVYEQYF. The CDR3 coding sequence is TGCGCCAGCAGCTTTGGGGTCTACGAGCAGTACTTC.

This clone has only one observation. The rearrangement links TRBV5-1 to TRBJ2-3; D gene uncertain. The V gene lost 0 bases and the J gene lost 1 base, with 12 bases spanning the gap. Germline CDR1 is SGHRS and CDR2 is YFSETQ. The CDR3 extends over 16 amino acids. The CDR3 sequence: CASSLVIGMRTDTQYF. CDR3 DNA sequence: TGCGCCAGCAGCTTGGTAATAGGGATGCGCACAGATACGCAGTATTTT.

This clone was picked up a small number of times. This chain uses TRBV28 with TRBJ1-2; D is possibly TRBD1 (5 bases). This CDR3 comprises 13 residues. Germline CDR1 MDHEN, CDR2 SYDVKM. Trimming pared 4 bases from V and 5 bases from J, leaving 11 bases between. CDR3 amino acids: CASSSRGWYGYTF. The CDR3 nucleotides are TGTGCCAGCAGTTCCCGGGGGTGGTATGGCTACACCTTC.